Listed below are T cell receptor beta chains from one sample, sequenced in a study of shared clonotypes between healthy human individuals. This table comes from immunoSEQ multiplex PCR, and its TCRdb copy is limited to in-frame clones, with some not included. The sample records 1.4 million or so clones, approximately 98.5% being singletons. Sequenced material: naive CD4+ T cells sorted from blood. Source of these receptors: a man aged 30 to 39 in good health. Both conserved end residues are part of each CDR3. A D gene is named only where the DNA matches it firmly.

>TRBV5-1|.|TRBJ2-1
TGCGCCAGCACGCTCGCGCAAAGCTCCTACAATGAGCAGTTCTTC
CASTLAQSSYNEQFF
>TRBV5-1|TRBD2|TRBJ2-2
TGCGCCAGCAGCTTGGGGACTAGCGGGGCCACCGGGGAGCTGTTTTTT
CASSLGTSGATGELFF
>TRBV5-1|.|TRBJ2-1
TGCGCCAGCAGCTTTCGCGAGAGCTCCTACAATGAGCAGTTCTTC
CASSFRESSYNEQFF
>TRBV10-1|TRBD2|TRBJ2-2
TGCGCCAGCAGTGAGACTAGCGGAGCCACCGGGGAGCTGTTTTTT
CASSETSGATGELFF
>TRBV19|.|TRBJ2-1
TGTGCCAGTAGTATCGGACTATCCATCCTCTCCTACAATGAGCAGTTCTTC
CASSIGLSILSYNEQFF
>TRBV7-9|.|TRBJ2-6
TGTGCCAGCAGCTTAGGTAACCTCTCTGGGGCCAACGTCCTGACTTTC
CASSLGNLSGANVLTF
>TRBV6-1|TRBD2|TRBJ2-1
TGTGCCAGCAGGGGACTAGCGGGAGGGTTACGTGAGCAGTTCTTC
CASRGLAGGLREQFF
>TRBV4-1|.|TRBJ2-7
TGCGCCAGCAGCCAATACTTTCCCCCCTACGAGCAGTACTTC
CASSQYFPPYEQYF
>TRBV29-1|.|TRBJ1-2
TGCAGCGTTGTTGCGGGAATCATGGTATACACCTTC
CSVVAGIMVYTF
>TRBV9|.|TRBJ2-7
TGTGCCAGCAGCGTAGGTAGTCAGGGATCCTACGAGCAGTACTTC
CASSVGSQGSYEQYF
>TRBV9|.|TRBJ1-1
TGTGCCAGCAGCGGCGGAGCGTTCAACACTGAAGCTTTCTTT
CASSGGAFNTEAFF
>TRBV28|.|TRBJ2-1
TGTGCCACTCTTGGGAGCTCCTACAATGAGCAGTTCTTC
CATLGSSYNEQFF
>TRBV6-1|.|TRBJ1-3
TGTGCCAGCGCCGGGATAAACACCATATATTTT
CASAGINTIYF
>TRBV11-1|.|TRBJ1-1
TGTGCCAGCAGCTTAGCGACAGAAAACACTGAAGCTTTCTTT
CASSLATENTEAFF